This T cell receptor beta chain was sequenced in a study of cytomegalovirus exposure and HLA in healthy donors. Points from the study as a whole: When a later analysis was performed, an Asian-associated ancestry cluster reportedly had fewer N-insertions than the roughly 690-donor mean.

In the case of this clone: No antigen is known for it.

The V end was cut by 4 bases, the J end by 5 bases, with 15 bases between. Germline V gene data show CDR1 as MNHNS and CDR2 as SASEGT. This CDR3 is built from 15 residues. The PCR ran on 60 Vbeta and 13 Jbeta primers. Methods used by the authors: A follow-up analysis tallied 86 million or so unique TCR beta chains, roughly 11 million shared. Assay used: immunoSEQ multiplex PCR; TCRdb lists only in-frame clones, some missing. The V and J calls and clone size are taken from that table; D and trimming were inferred from the DNA. The repertoire shows roughly 140,000 clones; the top ten hold less than 3%. The rearrangement links TRBV6-1 to TRBJ1-5; D might be TRBD1 (6 bases). The sequencing sample was made of PBMCs. This sequence was found in a man aged 40-55 years in good health and CMV-seronegative. This CDR3 is CASSGGGRGDQPQHF. The CDR3 DNA sequence: TGTGCCAGCAGTGGGGGGGGGCGCGGTGATCAGCCCCAGCATTTT.